This is a list of T cell receptor beta chains from one sample in a study of shared clonotypes between healthy human individuals. Here immunoSEQ multiplex PCR was the method, and the copy in TCRdb shows in-frame clones only, minus some. Of more than 1,200,000 clones in the sample, 98% are singletons; the top ten hold about 0.4%. Sequenced material: naive CD4+ T cells sorted from blood. These receptors came from a man aged 25 to 40 in good health. CDR3s include the opening cysteine and the closing phenylalanine or tryptophan. The D gene is left open where the match is weak.

j_call v_call d_call cdr3_aa cdr3_nt
TRBJ2-5 TRBV29-1 . CSVVVRTQETQYF TGCAGCGTTGTGGTGAGGACCCAAGAGACCCAGTACTTC
TRBJ2-7 TRBV19 . CSVGPSENYEQYF TGTTCCGTTGGACCGTCAGAAAACTACGAGCAGTACTTC
TRBJ2-2 TRBV19 . CATSRPGTNTGELFF TGTGCCACCAGCCGCCCCGGGACGAACACCGGGGAGCTGTTTTTT
TRBJ1-1 TRBV18 . CASSPGGNTEAFF TGTGCCAGCTCGCCCGGGGGGAACACTGAAGCTTTCTTT
TRBJ2-7 TRBV7-9 TRBD2 CASSTSGSRDEQYF TGTGCCAGCAGCACTAGCGGGAGTCGAGACGAGCAGTACTTC
TRBJ2-7 TRBV28 TRBD2 CASEKTSHEQYF TGTGCCAGCGAAAAGACTAGCCACGAGCAGTACTTC
TRBJ2-7 TRBV5-6 TRBD1 CASSLGAGQGTYEQYF TGTGCCAGCAGCTTGGGAGCGGGACAGGGGACCTACGAGCAGTACTTC
TRBJ2-2 TRBV4-3 . CASSQDIGQRPRELFF TGCGCCAGCAGCCAAGATATTGGGCAGAGGCCACGGGAGCTGTTTTTT
TRBJ1-2 TRBV5-1 . CASSLSANYGYTF TGCGCCAGCAGCTTGTCGGCTAACTATGGCTACACCTTC
TRBJ1-4 TRBV5-1 TRBD1 CASSLGQGAREKLFF TGCGCCAGCAGCTTGGGACAGGGGGCTCGTGAAAAACTGTTTTTT
TRBJ2-7 TRBV28 . CASISGPGESWEQYF TGTGCCAGCATATCCGGACCAGGGGAATCGTGGGAGCAGTACTTC
TRBJ1-5 TRBV19 . CASSISVSSNQPQHF TGTGCCAGTAGTATTTCGGTTTCTAGCAATCAGCCCCAGCATTTT
TRBJ2-7 TRBV7-9 TRBD1 CASSLIGGYYEQYF TGTGCCAGCAGCTTGATAGGGGGCTATTACGAGCAGTACTTC